The 31 T cell receptor beta chains given below trace back to one sample, sequenced in a study of cytomegalovirus exposure and HLA in healthy donors. Use of 60 Vbeta and 13 Jbeta primers characterized the PCR. This table comes from immunoSEQ multiplex PCR, and its TCRdb copy is limited to in-frame clones, with some not included. Seen here are roughly 190,000 clones, 65% to 80% observed once, and the top ten hold more than 4%. The sequenced sample consisted of PBMCs. The receptors derive from a man aged 25-45 years in good health and CMV-seropositive.

The chain has TRBV6-5 and TRBJ1-5, with D possibly TRBD1 on 6 matching bases. This CDR3 is 16 amino acids long. Trimming removed 1 base from V and 1 base from J, with 11 bases in between. Per the germline V gene, CDR1 is MNHEY and CDR2 is SVGAGI. The DNA for the CDR3 is TGTGCCAGCAGTTACTGGGAGGGGGTAAGCAATCAGCCCCAGCATTTT. Encoded protein: CASSYWEGVSNQPQHF.

The J gene is TRBJ1-3, the V gene TRBV6-5; possibly TRBD1 for D (6 bases). The CDR3 totals 16 residues. Germline V gene data show CDR1 as MNHEY and CDR2 as SVGAGI. Trimming left V 3 bases short and J 0 bases short, with 12 bases between. CDR3 sequence (DNA): TGTGCCAGCAGTTATTCCGACAGGACCTCTGGAAACACCATATATTTT. Translating it yields CASSYSDRTSGNTIYF.

The chain couples TRBV5-1 to TRBJ1-4; tentatively, D is TRBD1 (5 bases). Germline V CDR1 and CDR2: SGHRS, YFSETQ. The germline V and J ends were trimmed by 5 bases and 7 bases, with 15 bases remaining between them. This CDR3 has 14 residues. CDR3 protein: CASREGAGGEKLFF. The CDR3 nucleotides read TGCGCCAGCAGAGAAGGGGCGGGGGGTGAAAAACTGTTTTTT.

This clone showed up just once. The chain has TRBV7-3 and TRBJ1-1; maybe TRBD1 (6 bases). The length of the CDR3 is 15 residues. Germline V gene sequence: CDR1 SGHTA, CDR2 FQGTGA. V shed 5 bases and J shed 0 bases, with 13 bases lying between them. The CDR3 sequence is CASSPGQPLNTEAFF. CDR3 nucleotide sequence: TGTGCCAGCAGCCCAGGACAGCCACTGAACACTGAAGCTTTCTTT. The full variable domain, its missing parts supplied by reference TRBV7-3 and TRBJ1-1, is GAGVSQTPSNKVTEKGKYVELRCDPISGHTALYWYRQSLGQGPEFLIYFQGTGAADDSGLPNDRFFAVRPEGSVSTLKIQRTERGDSAVYLCASSPGQPLNTEAFFGQGTRLTVV.

The chain has TRBV12-1 and TRBJ2-3; the D segment call TRBD2 is taken from the table without a DNA check. TRBV12-1 is marked as a pseudogene. The CDR3 runs to 18 residues. CDR3 loop: CASSDTFRTSRYTDTQYF. The DNA of the CDR3 is TGTGCCAGCAGTGATACTTTTCGGACTAGCAGATACACAGATACGCAGTATTTT.

This chain uses TRBV27 with TRBJ2-7, with 9 bases matching TRBD2. The CDR3 is 18 amino acids. CDR1 is MNHEY, CDR2 SMNVEV, per germline (reference sequence). V was pared by 6 bases and J by 0 bases, with 15 bases of the junction left unmatched. The CDR3 spells CASSPWGSSGALSYEQYF. The CDR3 bases are TGTGCCAGCAGCCCCTGGGGGTCTAGCGGGGCCCTCTCCTACGAGCAGTACTTC.

The J gene is TRBJ2-7, the V gene TRBV11-2; D is ambiguous. The CDR3 covers 14 residues. The V and J ends lost 1 base and 1 base respectively, with 8 bases between them. Germline V CDR1 and CDR2: SGHAT, FQNNGV. CDR3 coding DNA: TGTGCCAGCAGCTTAGGGGCCATGTCCTACGAGCAGTACTTC. Amino acids: CASSLGAMSYEQYF.

V gene TRBV4-2 combines with J gene TRBJ2-5; D call uncertain. Germline CDR1 LGHNA, CDR2 YNFKEQ. There are 15 residues in the CDR3. V lost 1 base to trimming and J lost 3 bases, with 12 bases between them. The CDR3 reads CASSQGGLVKETQYF. The CDR3 nucleotides read TGTGCCAGCAGCCAAGGTGGTCTAGTCAAAGAGACCCAGTACTTC.

The chain links TRBV6-6 to TRBJ1-2; the D is unclear. This CDR3 is 14 amino acids long. The V gene lost 5 bases and the J gene lost 6 bases, with 16 bases spanning the gap. The germline CDR1 and CDR2 sequences are MNHNY and SVGAGI (reference sequence). The chain's CDR3 is CASSLTLISNGYTF. CDR3 in DNA: TGTGCCAGCAGTCTGACTTTGATCTCGAATGGCTACACCTTC.

The V gene is TRBV15, the J gene TRBJ2-7; 7 bases align to TRBD2. The CDR3 length is 13 residues. V gave up 5 bases and J gave up 7 bases; unmatched junction bases: 8. From germline, CDR1 is LNHNV and CDR2 YYDKDF (reference sequence). The CDR3 is CATSRGGAWEQYF. The CDR3, as DNA: TGTGCCACCAGCCGGGGAGGGGCGTGGGAGCAGTACTTC.

This sequence joins TRBV9 and TRBJ2-7; TRBD1 matches at 7 bases. J was trimmed by 2 bases and V by 6 bases; bases with no gene match: 11. Per the germline V gene, CDR1 is SGDLS and CDR2 is YYNGEE. This CDR3 comprises 15 residues. Here the CDR3 DNA reads TGTGCCAGCACCCCCACGGACAGGCCTACCTACGAGCAGTACTTC. This translates into CASTPTDRPTYEQYF. Full variable domain (outside the CDR3, taken from reference TRBV9 and TRBJ2-7): DSGVTQTPKHLITATGQRVTLRCSPRSGDLSVYWYQQSLDQGLQFLIQYYNGEERAKGNILERFSAQQFPDLHSELNLSSLELGDSALYFCASTPTDRPTYEQYFGPGTRLTVT.

This chain uses TRBV5-5 with TRBJ2-1; 7 bases align to TRBD1. Per germline, CDR1 SGHKS and CDR2 YYEKEE (reference sequence). Trimming cost V 1 base and J 8 bases; bases outside gene matches: 9. The length of the CDR3 is 15 residues. The CDR3 DNA is TGTGCCAGCAGCTTGAGGGGGCAGCTCGGAGATGAGCAGTTCTTC. Translated: CASSLRGQLGDEQFF.

This clone appeared a single time. The chain uses TRBV7-9 and TRBJ1-1; 7 nucleotides match TRBD1. The CDR3 runs 17 residues. The junction had 12 bases not matched to a gene; V was cut back by 4 bases and J by 1 base. Germline-derived CDR1 and CDR2 are SEHNR and FQNEAQ (reference sequence). Here the CDR3 DNA reads TGTGCCAGCAGCTCGGTGGGGGACAGCGGCTGGAACACTGAAGCTTTCTTT. It codes for CASSSVGDSGWNTEAFF.

The chain uses TRBV20-1 and TRBJ2-5; D may be TRBD2 (6 bases). Per the germline V gene, CDR1 is DFQATT and CDR2 is SNEGSKA (reference sequence). This CDR3 is built from 11 residues. This CDR3 reads CSAGTQETQYF. DNA of the CDR3: TGCAGCGCCGGGACTCAAGAGACCCAGTACTTC.

The rearrangement links TRBV27 to TRBJ1-1, with 10 bases identical to TRBD1. This CDR3 region has 17 residues. V trimming: 3 bases; J trimming: 6 bases; junction bases outside the gene matches: 13. Germline CDR1 is MNHEY and CDR2 is SMNVEV (reference sequence). For the CDR3, the DNA is TGTGCCAGCAGTTTTATCCCTCTCGGGACAGGGGCTTCTGAAGCTTTCTTT. The encoded protein is CASSFIPLGTGASEAFF.

This sequence joins TRBV5-4 and TRBJ1-5, with TRBD1 matching over 7 bases. CDR1 is SGHNT and CDR2 is YYREEE in the germline V gene (reference sequence). J lost 5 bases, V lost 4 bases, and 9 bases had no gene match. CDR3 size: 15 residues. The CDR3 here is CASSPGTVFDQPQHF. In DNA, the CDR3 is TGTGCCAGCAGCCCAGGGACAGTCTTCGATCAGCCCCAGCATTTT.

The genes are TRBV7-3 and TRBJ1-1; 7 nucleotides line up with TRBD1. V shed 5 bases, J shed 1 base, and the junction held 4 bases outside the gene matches. CDR3 length: 14 amino acids. Germline CDR1 SGHTA, CDR2 FQGTGA. CDR3 region: CASSPTGTNTEAFF. The CDR3, as DNA: TGTGCCAGCAGCCCGACAGGGACGAACACTGAAGCTTTCTTT.

This clone was picked up one time. A junction boundary mismatches the germline segment, possibly from a read error. This sequence joins TRBV7-9 and TRBJ2-1, with a possible D match to TRBD2 (6 bases). Germline V gives CDR1 SEHNR, CDR2 FQNEAQ (reference sequence). This CDR3 has 15 amino acids. CDR3 residues: CSSSARGSSYNEQFF. The CDR3, as DNA: TGTTCCAGCAGCGCCCGGGGGAGCTCCTACAATGAGCAGTTCTTC.

This clone has a single count. The chain is built from TRBV5-1 and TRBJ1-5, with D hard to call. V was cut by 4 bases and J by 7 bases, with 15 bases left in between. The CDR3 is 14 residues long. Germline CDR1 and CDR2: SGHRS and YFSETQ. As DNA, the CDR3 is TGCGCCAGCAGCCTAGGGCCCGGAGGGCAGCCCCAGCATTTT. It yields the protein CASSLGPGGQPQHF. Using reference TRBV5-1 and TRBJ1-5 for the parts outside the CDR3, the full variable domain is KAGVTQTPRYLIKTRGQQVTLSCSPISGHRSVSWYQQTPGQGLQFLFEYFSETQRNKGNFPGRFSGRQFSNSRSEMNVSTLELGDSALYLCASSLGPGGQPQHFGDGTRLSIL.

V usage is TRBV6-5 and J usage is TRBJ1-5; D may be TRBD1 (5 bases). In germline, CDR1 is MNHEY, CDR2 SVGAGI. The germline V and J ends were trimmed by 2 bases and 3 bases, with 11 bases remaining between them. The CDR3 has 15 residues. This chain's CDR3 is CASSYRGGDNQPQHF. CDR3 bases: TGTGCCAGCAGTTACAGGGGCGGGGACAATCAGCCCCAGCATTTT.

This chain joins TRBV9 and TRBJ2-2; possible D gene TRBD2, 5 bases. V gave up 5 bases and J gave up 7 bases, with 12 bases separating them. Germline V gene data show CDR1 as SGDLS and CDR2 as YYNGEE. The CDR3 length is 13 residues. The CDR3 DNA reads TGTGCCAGCAGTCTCCTCGAGGGCGGGGAGCTGTTTTTT. This encodes CASSLLEGGELFF.

The chain joins TRBV7-8 to TRBJ1-5; tentative D call: TRBD1 (6 bases). V was shortened by 3 bases and J by 5 bases, with 8 bases between the two germline ends. From germline, CDR1 is SGHVS and CDR2 FQNEAQ. The CDR3 has 13 residues. The CDR3 coding sequence is TGTGCCAGCAGCTTGGACAGAGATCAGCCCCAGCATTTT. Amino acids: CASSLDRDQPQHF.

This clone was found a few times. V gene TRBV29-1 combines with J gene TRBJ2-1, with D possibly matching TRBD1 (5 bases). Trimming cost V 5 bases and J 7 bases, with 15 bases left between them. Germline assignment: CDR1 SQVTM and CDR2 ANQGSEA. The CDR3 is made up of 13 amino acids. The CDR3 spells CSVFLGQKNEQFF. The CDR3 region has the DNA TGCAGCGTTTTCTTGGGGCAGAAGAATGAGCAGTTCTTC.

The chain is built from TRBV7-9 and TRBJ2-6; D perhaps matches TRBD2 (5 bases). This CDR3 is 16 amino acids long. The V end lost 4 bases, the J end lost 2 bases, and 12 bases lay between the germline ends. Looked up from germline, CDR1 is SEHNR and CDR2 is FQNEAQ (reference sequence). For the CDR3, the DNA is TGTGCCAGCAGCTCCGCGCGGGCTCCTGGGGCCAACGTCCTGACTTTC. This sequence encodes CASSSARAPGANVLTF. Full variable domain (outside the CDR3, taken from reference TRBV7-9 and TRBJ2-6): DTGVSQNPRHKITKRGQNVTFRCDPISEHNRLYWYRQTLGQGPEFLTYFQNEAQLEKSRLLSDRFSAERPKGSFSTLEIQRTEQGDSAMYLCASSSARAPGANVLTFGAGSRLTVL.

Concerning this clone: Germline and junction disagree at one end, which may indicate a read error. The J gene is TRBJ2-3, the V gene TRBV10-3; TRBD1 matches 8 bases. The germline gives CDR1 ENHRY, CDR2 SYGVKD. This CDR3 has 18 residues. The CDR3 spells CAVSESTDREIFTDTQYF. CDR3 sequence (DNA): TGTGCCGTCAGTGAGTCGACGGACAGGGAAATCTTCACAGATACGCAGTATTTT.

This chain uses TRBV7-9 with TRBJ2-5; D is undetermined. V lost 2 bases, J lost 6 bases, and 16 bases lay in between. CDR3 length: 15 residues. Germline loops: CDR1 SEHNR, CDR2 FQNEAQ (reference sequence). As DNA, the CDR3 is TGTGCCAGCAGCTTACCCGGAGCCGCGTTTAAGACCCAGTACTTC. Translated: CASSLPGAAFKTQYF.

The V and J genes are TRBV14 and TRBJ2-3; 7 nucleotides align to TRBD1. CDR1 and CDR2 from the germline V gene are SGHDN and FVKESK. The CDR3 length is 15 residues. The junction had 11 bases not matched to a gene; V was cut back by 5 bases and J by 6 bases. CDR3 in DNA: TGTGCCAGCAGCGCAGGGGGATCATTCGGGGATACGCAGTATTTT. As protein: CASSAGGSFGDTQYF.

The chain recombines TRBV19 with TRBJ2-2; 7 bases match TRBD1. The ends lost 4 bases at V and 7 bases at J; junction bases unmatched: 9. CDR1 is LNHDA and CDR2 is SQIVND in the germline V gene (reference sequence). This CDR3 comprises 15 residues. The CDR3 sequence is CASSRDPQGIGELFF. In DNA, the CDR3 is TGTGCCAGTAGTAGAGATCCACAGGGGATCGGGGAGCTGTTTTTT.

The chain recombines TRBV5-4 with TRBJ2-7; 8 bases map to TRBD2. V trimming: 3 bases; J trimming: 4 bases; junction bases outside the gene matches: 12. CDR1 and CDR2 from the germline V gene are SGHNT and YYREEE (reference sequence). The CDR3 covers 16 residues. The CDR3 sequence: CASSSVNAGGSYEQYF. The DNA of the CDR3 is TGTGCCAGCAGCTCCGTCAACGCGGGAGGCTCTTACGAGCAGTACTTC.

The V and J genes are TRBV7-9 and TRBJ2-3, with 7 bases fitting TRBD1. Germline loops: CDR1 SEHNR, CDR2 FQNEAQ (reference sequence). V lost 5 bases, J lost 2 bases, and 4 bases stayed unmatched. The CDR3 is 14 amino acids. The CDR3 coding sequence is TGTGCCAGCAGCCAGGGGGATTTCACAGATACGCAGTATTTT. This encodes CASSQGDFTDTQYF.

The J gene is TRBJ1-3, the V gene TRBV18; D is ambiguous. This CDR3 has 15 amino acids. Germline values: CDR1 KGHSH, CDR2 LQKENI. Trimming removed 3 bases from V and 0 bases from J, with 9 bases in between. CDR3 coding DNA: TGTGCCAGCTCACCTGGCCCGGGCTCTGGAAACACCATATATTTT. It specifies CASSPGPGSGNTIYF.